The T cell receptor beta chain under discussion was sequenced for a study of molecular identifiers for immune sequencing clone quantification (dated by TCRdb to 2016 to 2018). Broadly, across the study: For a replicate experiment, the RNA from either approximately 20,000 or 100,000 naive CD8 T cells was divided into five aliquots, and four of those aliquots went on to sequencing. The study was a methods study using CD8 T cells to benchmark molecular-identifier clustering-based TCR repertoire sequencing (MIDCIRS) and TCR RNA copy counting.

At the junction V is shortened by 4 bases and J by 5 bases, with 20 bases in between. From the cysteine through the phenylalanine, the CDR3 covers 16 amino acids. The CDR3 DNA has 48 bases and is translated from base 1. CDR1 and CDR2, looked up from the germline V gene, are SGHVS and FNYEAQ. Library creation used PCR. Sequencing used an Illumina HiSeq 4000. Bulk TCR libraries were made following a previously described method, with the TCR primers given in Table S5. Total RNA was purified with the Qiagen AllPrep DNA/RNA kit. Before analysis, reads from multiple sequencing runs of one library were combined. The original pipeline was this. Only reads with exact TCR constant sequence were kept, trimmed to 150 nt, and grouped by their 12-nt molecular barcodes. Reads inside each barcode group were sub-clustered using a 15% Levenshtein threshold, and a quality-weighted consensus sequence was constructed for each RNA molecule. Non-functional sequences were excluded, and lower-count sequences lying one edit away from another sequence were also excluded. Based on a fit of two negative binomial distributions, barcode sub-clusters having less than 20% of the maximum read count were discarded. In TCRdb, the public reads were trimmed at Q25 with fastp and aligned with MiXCR, with productive beta chains retained. Entries are consolidated by CDR3 protein sequence, retaining the most common genes and DNA. These V and J calls are TCRdb output, not the study's own analysis. Here the sample has 600,000 to 650,000 distinct CDR3 sequences; 15% to 20% occur a single time. The ten largest clonotypes hold roughly 0.85% of the sample.

The paper's findings and limits, for the study overall: When barcode sub-clustering was omitted, TCR diversity was inflated by chimeric consensus sequences, with chimeras reaching as high as 47%. Identical TCR molecules sharing a barcode could cause highly expanded clone sizes to be underestimated. A single cell's worth of spiked-in Jurkat TCR RNA was reported detectable even among 750,000 to 1,000,000 naive CD8 T cells. Naive libraries contained spiked-in Jurkat TCR RNA (roughly ten copies' worth), which is not part of the donor repertoire. Modeling estimated around 3.2 recovered TCR RNA copies per cell, compared with about ten by digital PCR, which implies 30% to 35% capture efficiency. In CMV-specific effector cells, clones with more than 20 RNA copies contained over 99% of molecules, whereas in naive cells such clones contained under 1% of molecules.

Naive CD8 T cell libraries were made from about 20,000 to 1,000,000 sorted cells using 10%, 30% or 50% of purified RNA. Naive CD8 T cells, defined as CD8+CD4-CCR7+CD45RA+, were FACS-sorted into RLT Plus buffer on a BD FACSAria II. To test detection sensitivity, Jurkat RNA equal to 9 to 10 TCR copies was added to samples of about 20,000-1,000,000 naive CD8 T cells. CD8 T cells were enriched using RosetteSep CD8+ T Cell Enrichment Cocktail and Ficoll-Paque, and the enriched cells then underwent ACK red cell lysis. Many counts were recorded for this clonotype. The clone's antigen remains unknown. No clone much larger than this one lies a single base away; base qualities are absent.

Rearrangement joined TRBV7-6 to TRBJ2-5, with the D segment possibly TRBD1 or TRBD2, each aligning over 6 bases. Sequenced material: naive CD8+ T cells from blood, with Jurkat cell RNA spiked in. In the paper's terms, the cell subset or site label means: FACS-sorted CD8+CD4-CCR7+CD45RA+ naive T cells. The clonotype originates from a human donor in good health. Some libraries in this study had Jurkat cell RNA spiked in. Read as DNA, the sequence is TGTGCCAGCAGCTCCTATGCGGGAACCCAGGGGGAGACCCAGTACTTC. It is translated as CASSSYAGTQGETQYF.